The clone carrying this TCR beta chain turned up a few times. Additional DNA sequences in this sample encode the identical CDR3. These data are taken from a study of control samples from healthy donors and cancer patients. Germline V gives CDR1 KGHSH, CDR2 LQKENI. V shed 4 bases, J shed 2 bases, and the junction held 3 bases outside the gene matches. The CDR3 is 14 amino acids. Method: immunoSEQ multiplex PCR; TCRdb's copy keeps in-frame clones and lacks some. The sample contains 100,000 to 150,000 clones, roughly 90% of which appear only once. The receptor was isolated from a man in his fifties or sixties in good health. Sequencing was carried out using blood. V gene TRBV18 combines with J gene TRBJ1-1; 8 positions agree with TRBD1. CDR3 sequence (DNA): TGTGCCAGCTCACTTGGACAGGGTAACACTGAAGCTTTCTTT. Translating gives CASSLGQGNTEAFF.